This T cell receptor beta chain was recorded in a study of T cell repertoires in aging, cancer and after chemotherapy. Across the study: Over several months to years, re-sampled healthy donor repertoires clearly shared clones. The study, taken as a whole, reports: Across the chemotherapy interval, each cancer cohort showed higher median generation probability, suggesting thymic rebound. Compared with age-matched healthy donors, untreated hematological or solid cancer patients showed higher blood TCR clonality.

The template was genomic DNA from peripheral blood, not RNA. A mixed TRB-A/B primer pool amplified rearranged TRB by multiplex touch-down PCR. One entry per CDR3 protein results from TCRdb running MiXCR on the multiplex PCR reads. In the table there are 13,000 or so distinct CDR3 sequences, 26% of which are singletons. Regarding this clonotype: The target antigen is unknown. A much larger clone differs by one base, so this may be a read error.

Trimming took 5 bases from V and 3 from J; bases not matched to a gene: 9. There are 15 residues in the CDR3. The germline gives CDR1 MNHEY, CDR2 SVGAGI. The sequence derives from a human donor in good health. The rearrangement links TRBV6-5 to TRBJ2-7, with 8 bases fitting TRBD1. The sample taken for sequencing was blood. CDR3 residues: CASSIQRTGFYEQYV. The CDR3, as DNA: TGTGCCAGCAGTATACAGCGGACAGGGTTCTACGAGCAGTACGTC.